The 23 T cell receptor beta chains in this list originate from one sample, sequenced in a study of shared clonotypes between healthy human individuals. Measured with immunoSEQ multiplex PCR; TCRdb has only the in-frame clones, and not every one. The sample carries around 450,000 clones, about 85% recorded once. Sample: PBMCs. The receptors were sampled from a woman aged 40 to 50 in good health. Some clones in this sample may be carry-over from other donors' samples.

Remarks on this clone: The same CDR3 also results from other DNA sequences found in this sample. The V and J genes are TRBV18 and TRBJ2-5; D not resolved. The CDR3 is 13 residues long. Germline CDR1 and CDR2: KGHSH and LQKENI. V lost 3 bases and J 2 bases, leaving 7 bases between the germline ends. CDR3 sequence: CASSPEGQETQYF. The CDR3 DNA follows: TGTGCCAGCTCACCTGAAGGGCAAGAGACCCAGTACTTC.

The CDR3 loop reads CASRLGQGYGYTF. The CDR3 bases are TGTGCCAGCAGATTGGGACAGGGCTATGGCTACACCTTC. The chain recombines TRBV28 with TRBJ1-2; 9 nucleotides agree with TRBD1. This CDR3 contains 13 residues. Germline V lookup: CDR1 MDHEN, CDR2 SYDVKM. V lost 6 bases, J lost 4 bases, and 3 bases stayed unmatched.

This clone came up a few times. The J gene is TRBJ2-1, the V gene TRBV5-5; possible D gene TRBD2, 5 bases. CDR1 SGHKS and CDR2 YYEKEE come from the germline V gene (reference sequence). CDR3 length: 15 residues. Trimming left V 2 bases short and J 8 bases short, with 17 bases between. CDR3 bases: TGTGCCAGCAGCTTAAGGTACGGAGGCTTGGATGAGCAGTTCTTC. Translated: CASSLRYGGLDEQFF.

V gene TRBV7-6 combines with J gene TRBJ1-3; D gene unclear. V dropped 6 bases and J dropped 0 bases, with 18 bases sitting between them. Germline-derived CDR1 and CDR2 are SGHVS and FNYEAQ. The CDR3 contains 17 residues. CDR3 sequence: CASSPRPSDLSGNTIYF. The CDR3 bases are TGTGCCAGCAGTCCCCGCCCCAGTGATCTCTCTGGAAACACCATATATTTT.

This clone was recorded only once. The chain is built from TRBV19 and TRBJ1-5; 7 bases line up with TRBD1. The CDR3 sequence is 16 residues long. V trimming: 1 base; J trimming: 0 bases; junction bases outside the gene matches: 3. Germline V gene sequence: CDR1 LNHDA, CDR2 SQIVND (reference sequence). The CDR3 region has the DNA TGTGCCAGTAGTATAGTCAGGACAGGTAGCAATCAGCCCCAGCATTTT. It is translated as CASSIVRTGSNQPQHF.

J is TRBJ2-1 and V is TRBV18; 14 nucleotides line up with TRBD2. This CDR3 is built from 17 residues. CDR1 KGHSH and CDR2 LQKENI come from the germline V gene. Unmatched junction bases numbered 3, after V lost 5 bases and J lost 0 bases. The CDR3: CASSYGTSGSSYNEQFF. In DNA form, the CDR3 reads TGTGCCAGCTCATACGGGACTAGCGGGAGCTCCTACAATGAGCAGTTCTTC.

J is TRBJ2-7 and V is TRBV5-5; perhaps D is TRBD1 or TRBD2 (5 bases each). This CDR3 has 16 residues. Germline CDR1 and CDR2: SGHKS and YYEKEE (reference sequence). V was shortened by 4 bases and J by 5 bases, with 22 bases between the two germline ends. The CDR3 is CASSQDEGQGVDEQYF. The DNA for the CDR3 is TGTGCCAGCAGCCAAGACGAGGGGCAGGGCGTCGACGAGCAGTACTTC.

The chain links TRBV10-3 to TRBJ2-1; no definite D call. This CDR3 contains 12 residues. Germline loops: CDR1 ENHRY, CDR2 SYGVKD. The ends were cut back, 0 bases at V and 7 bases at J, with 4 bases in the middle. CDR3 loop: CAISESWNEQFF. DNA for the CDR3: TGTGCCATCAGTGAGTCGTGGAATGAGCAGTTCTTC.

The J gene is TRBJ2-1, the V gene TRBV7-6; 7 nucleotides match TRBD2. Germline-derived CDR1 and CDR2 are SGHVS and FNYEAQ. V lost 5 bases, J lost 5 bases, and 9 bases stayed unmatched. The CDR3 runs 15 residues. CDR3 region: CASSRSREGHNEQFF. The CDR3 nucleotides are TGTGCCAGCAGCCGGAGTAGGGAGGGGCACAATGAGCAGTTCTTC.

The chain recombines TRBV7-2 with TRBJ1-1; D is unclear. Germline V gene lookup returns CDR1 SGHTA and CDR2 FQGNSA. Trimming took 3 bases from V and 1 from J, leaving 6 bases between them. The CDR3 covers 13 residues. The CDR3 bases are TGTGCCAGCAGCTTCGGAGAGAACACTGAAGCTTTCTTT. It codes for CASSFGENTEAFF.

This chain joins TRBV7-2 and TRBJ1-2; D gene unclear. With 3 bases removed from V and 9 bases from J, the gap between germline ends came to 14 bases. Germline V gene sequence: CDR1 SGHTA, CDR2 FQGNSA. The length of the CDR3 is 13 residues. CDR3 loop: CASSFVQPASYTF. Written as DNA, the CDR3 is TGTGCCAGCAGCTTTGTGCAACCGGCAAGCTACACCTTC.

The chain employs TRBV18 and TRBJ2-7; 8 bases are shared with TRBD2. V trimming: 3 bases; J trimming: 2 bases; junction bases outside the gene matches: 3. Germline lookup yields CDR1 KGHSH and CDR2 LQKENI. The CDR3 spans 14 residues. The CDR3 DNA reads as TGTGCCAGCTCACCTGGACTAGCTCCCTACGAGCAGTACTTC. Protein: CASSPGLAPYEQYF.

In this sample, this clone turned up many times. The V and J genes are TRBV28 and TRBJ2-7, with D perhaps matching TRBD1 or TRBD2 (5 bases each). This CDR3 has 16 residues. Germline V CDR1 and CDR2: MDHEN, SYDVKM. Trimming left V 6 bases short and J 2 bases short, with 20 bases between. CDR3 DNA: TGTGCCAGCAGGCCTGCCACGGGGCTCCCGCCCTACGAGCAGTACTTC. Amino acid sequence: CASRPATGLPPYEQYF.

The V call is TRBV5-1, the J call TRBJ2-7; weak D call: TRBD1 (5 bases). The V gene lost 1 base and the J gene lost 4 bases, with 9 bases spanning the gap. This CDR3 contains 13 residues. The germline CDR1 and CDR2 sequences are SGHRS and YFSETQ. Written as DNA, the CDR3 is TGCGCCAGCAGCTTGTCAGGGCTTTACGAGCAGTACTTC. It specifies CASSLSGLYEQYF.

This clone has a single count. CDR3 coding DNA: TGTGCCGGGAAAGGGACCGGGGAGCTGTTTTTT. This translates into CAGKGTGELFF. The V and J genes are TRBV28 and TRBJ2-2; the D is unclear. CDR1 is MDHEN, CDR2 SYDVKM, per germline. The CDR3 length is 11 residues. The V end was cut by 11 bases, the J end by 5 bases, with 9 bases between.

This chain uses TRBV9 with TRBJ1-2; D uncertain. CDR1 and CDR2 (germline): SGDLS, YYNGEE. V dropped 0 bases and J dropped 8 bases, with 11 bases sitting between them. CDR3 length equals 13 residues. The DNA of the CDR3 is TGTGCCAGCAGCGTAGTCGGAGGGTCGGGCTACACCTTC. Translated: CASSVVGGSGYTF.

The chain recombines TRBV25-1 with TRBJ2-7, with D possibly TRBD1 on 6 matching bases. With 6 bases removed from V and 3 bases from J, the gap between germline ends came to 15 bases. CDR1 is MGHDK and CDR2 is SYGVNS in the germline V gene. This CDR3 is 14 amino acids long. CDR3 nucleotides: TGTGCCAGCAGAGGGGCCCGCAGGGGCTACGAGCAGTACTTC. Protein sequence: CASRGARRGYEQYF.

J is TRBJ2-7 and V is TRBV6-1, with a weak D call TRBD1 (7 bases). V was trimmed by 4 bases and J by 0 bases, leaving 19 bases between them. The CDR3 contains 17 residues. Germline CDR1 reads MNHNS; CDR2 reads SASEGT. The CDR3 DNA sequence: TGTGCCAGCAGTGTCAACCGGGGGACAGTGAGCTCCTACGAGCAGTACTTC. This codes for CASSVNRGTVSSYEQYF.

A single count supports this clone. The J gene is TRBJ1-2, the V gene TRBV7-8; a possible D gene is TRBD1 (5 bases). V dropped 4 bases and J dropped 11 bases, with 17 bases sitting between them. This CDR3 is built from 13 residues. Germline CDR1 reads SGHVS; CDR2 reads FQNEAQ. The CDR3 DNA reads TGTGCCAGCAGCTCCAGGGCCAGCCGATATTACACCTTC. Protein product: CASSSRASRYYTF.

This clone was seen a single time. The chain uses TRBV2 and TRBJ2-3, with 10 bases aligning to TRBD2. After removal of 5 bases from V and 0 bases from J, the junction contained 2 bases not matched to a gene. The CDR3 extends over 15 amino acids. The germline V gene has CDR1 SNHLY and CDR2 FYNNEI. The CDR3 spells CASSKTSGSTDTQYF. CDR3 nucleotides: TGTGCCAGCAGTAAGACTAGCGGGAGCACAGATACGCAGTATTTT.

The J gene is TRBJ1-1, the V gene TRBV29-1, with 7 bases fitting TRBD1. J was trimmed by 2 bases and V by 5 bases; bases with no gene match: 5. The CDR3 extends over 13 amino acids. Germline CDR1 is SQVTM and CDR2 is ANQGSEA. The CDR3, as DNA: TGCAGCGTTACCGGGACAGCAAACACTGAAGCTTTCTTT. Its translation: CSVTGTANTEAFF.

The chain carries TRBV2 and TRBJ2-7; TRBD1 agrees at 9 bases. In germline, CDR1 is SNHLY, CDR2 FYNNEI. This CDR3 region has 13 residues. Germline trimming cut 8 bases from V and 3 bases from J; bases unmatched to any gene: 5. The CDR3 here is CASRTGEGYEQYF. The DNA for the CDR3 is TGTGCCAGCCGGACAGGGGAGGGCTACGAGCAGTACTTC.

Turning to this clone: No DNA is shown, since the ends of the CDR3 on it are uncertain; the CDR3 is the one TCRdb lists. The rearrangement joins TRBV6-5 to TRBJ1-2. Germline values: CDR1 MNHEY, CDR2 SVGAGI. The CDR3 spans 12 amino acids, including both terminal residues. The CDR3 spells CASSTLGNGYTF.